Shown below are 23 T cell receptor beta chains from a single sample sequenced in a study of cytomegalovirus exposure and HLA in healthy donors. The PCR was carried out with 60 Vbeta primers and 13 Jbeta primers. Profiling relied on immunoSEQ multiplex PCR, and the TCRdb table lists in-frame clones only, not all of them. The top ten clones hold approximately 0.22% of a sample with around 120,000 clones, approximately 80% of them seen once. Sequenced input: PBMCs. These receptors were collected from a man aged 50-59 years in good health and CMV-seronegative.

The genes are TRBV29-1 and TRBJ2-7, with D possibly TRBD2 on 5 matching bases. With 0 bases removed from V and 3 bases from J, the gap between germline ends came to 6 bases. The germline gives CDR1 SQVTM, CDR2 ANQGSEA. The CDR3 runs 12 residues. In DNA form, the CDR3 reads TGCAGCGTTGAAGATGAGGGCTACGAGCAGTACTTC. Amino acids: CSVEDEGYEQYF.

The chain combines TRBV14 with TRBJ2-3; D not certain. CDR1 and CDR2 from the germline V gene are SGHDN and FVKESK. CDR3 length: 13 amino acids. V lost 5 bases, J lost 3 bases, and 9 bases lay in between. The CDR3 DNA sequence: TGTGCCAGCAGCATCTCTAGAACAGATACGCAGTATTTT. Amino acids: CASSISRTDTQYF.

The V gene is TRBV4-1, the J gene TRBJ2-7, with D perhaps TRBD2 (5 bases). V was cut by 4 bases and J by 2 bases, with 15 bases left in between. From germline, CDR1 is MGHRA and CDR2 YSYEKL. The CDR3 has 15 residues. The CDR3 spells CASSPRGQRAYEQYF. In DNA form, the CDR3 reads TGCGCCAGCAGCCCCCGAGGGCAGAGGGCCTACGAGCAGTACTTC.

Points on this clone: One junction end disagrees with the germline gene, perhaps due to a read error. The chain combines TRBV19 with TRBJ1-2; D remains unclear. CDR3 size: 13 residues. Germline values: CDR1 LNHDA, CDR2 SQIVND (reference sequence). CDR3 sequence: CASSIGEYYGYPF. Written as DNA, the CDR3 is TGTGCCAGTAGTATCGGAGAATACTATGGCTACCCCTTC. The full variable domain, with the rest looked up from reference TRBV19 and TRBJ1-2, is DGGITQSPKYLFRKEGQNVTLSCEQNLNHDAMYWYRQDPGQGLRLIYYSQIVNDFQKGDIAEGYSVSREKKESFPLTVTSAQKNPTAFYLCASSIGEYYGYPFGSGTRLTVV.

The chain employs TRBV5-4 and TRBJ2-2, with TRBD2 identical over 9 bases. Germline CDR1 is SGHNT and CDR2 is YYREEE (reference sequence). V shed 4 bases and J 2 bases; nucleotides not matched to a gene: 9. This CDR3 has 17 amino acids. The CDR3 region has the DNA TGTGCCAGCAGCCCCGGGTTAGCGGGAGTTAACACCGGGGAGCTGTTTTTT. Translated: CASSPGLAGVNTGELFF.

In this sample, this clone turned up a few times. This sequence joins TRBV5-6 and TRBJ2-4, with 9 positions matching TRBD2. This CDR3 comprises 14 residues. V gave up 0 bases and J gave up 7 bases; unmatched junction bases: 2. The germline V gene has CDR1 SGHDT and CDR2 YYEEEE. CDR3 in amino acids: CASSLAAGGNIQYF. The CDR3 DNA reads as TGTGCCAGCAGCTTGGCAGCGGGAGGCAACATTCAGTACTTC. Supplemented by reference TRBV5-6 and TRBJ2-4, the full variable domain reads DAGVTQSPTHLIKTRGQQVTLRCSPKSGHDTVSWYQQALGQGPQFIFQYYEEEERQRGNFPDRFSGHQFPNYSSELNVNALLLGDSALYLCASSLAAGGNIQYFGAGTRLSVL.

This rearrangement joins TRBV4-1 to TRBJ2-1; weak D call: TRBD1 (6 bases). Germline CDR1 reads MGHRA; CDR2 reads YSYEKL. The V and J ends lost 2 bases and 8 bases respectively, with 16 bases between them. The CDR3 has 15 residues. The CDR3 region is CASSQHGTSGDEQFF. CDR3 coding DNA: TGCGCCAGCAGCCAACACGGGACAAGTGGCGATGAGCAGTTCTTC.

V and J are TRBV5-4 and TRBJ1-2; tentatively, D is TRBD1 (5 bases). V lost 2 bases to trimming and J lost 8 bases, with 16 bases between them. Germline V lookup: CDR1 SGHNT, CDR2 YYREEE (reference sequence). This CDR3 comprises 14 residues. CDR3 region: CASSLQAYPYGYTF. The CDR3 DNA is TGTGCCAGCAGCTTACAGGCGTACCCTTACGGCTACACCTTC.

The CDR3 protein is CASSLDRGITGELFF. CDR3 sequence (DNA): TGCGCCAGCAGCTTGGACAGGGGTATCACCGGGGAGCTGTTTTTT. The chain has TRBV5-1 and TRBJ2-2; 7 bases match TRBD1. The trim removed 0 bases at V and 4 bases at J, leaving 3 bases unmatched. This CDR3 spans 15 amino acids. In germline, CDR1 is SGHRS, CDR2 YFSETQ. The full variable domain, completed using reference TRBV5-1 and TRBJ2-2, is KAGVTQTPRYLIKTRGQQVTLSCSPISGHRSVSWYQQTPGQGLQFLFEYFSETQRNKGNFPGRFSGRQFSNSRSEMNVSTLELGDSALYLCASSLDRGITGELFFGEGSRLTVL.

The chain has TRBV19 and TRBJ2-5; 8 positions match TRBD1. The CDR3 totals 16 residues. CDR1 and CDR2 (germline): LNHDA, SQIVND (reference sequence). After removal of 5 bases from V and 5 bases from J, the junction contained 13 bases not matched to a gene. CDR3 protein: CASSVTPQGAGETQYF. CDR3 nucleotides: TGTGCCAGTAGTGTTACGCCCCAGGGGGCGGGGGAGACCCAGTACTTC.

The rearrangement uses TRBV7-2 and TRBJ2-3; D not certain. CDR1 is SGHTA, CDR2 FQGNSA, per germline. V was clipped by 2 bases and J by 4 bases, with 4 bases between them. The CDR3 extends over 12 amino acids. The CDR3 sequence: CASSLSADTQYF. The CDR3 DNA follows: TGTGCCAGCAGCTTAAGCGCAGATACGCAGTATTTT.

The CDR3 bases are TGTGCCAGTAGTATCCTCACAAAATACAATGAGCAGTTCTTC. Protein product: CASSILTKYNEQFF. This chain links TRBV19 with TRBJ2-1; D ambiguous. The ends were cut back, 3 bases at V and 4 bases at J, with 10 bases in the middle. The germline gives CDR1 LNHDA, CDR2 SQIVND (reference sequence). This CDR3 comprises 14 residues.

This clone was observed a few times. The genes are TRBV5-8 and TRBJ2-7, with D perhaps matching TRBD2 (6 bases). Germline CDR1 reads SGHTS; CDR2 reads YDEGEE. The CDR3 runs to 14 residues. V lost 2 bases, J lost 2 bases, and 11 bases lay in between. CDR3 loop: CASSFQPGAYEQYF. In nucleotides, the CDR3 is TGTGCCAGCAGCTTCCAACCGGGGGCCTACGAGCAGTACTTC.

Here the CDR3 reads CASSRQEMNTEAFF. CDR3 DNA sequence: TGTGCCAGCAGCCGACAGGAAATGAACACTGAAGCTTTCTTT. The V gene is TRBV5-4, the J gene TRBJ1-1; a weak D match, TRBD1 (6 bases). Deletions cut 4 bases from V and 0 bases from J, with 10 bases between. The germline V gene encodes CDR1 SGHNT and CDR2 YYREEE (reference sequence). The length of the CDR3 is 14 residues. Using reference TRBV5-4 and TRBJ1-1 for the parts outside the CDR3, the full variable domain is ETGVTQSPTHLIKTRGQQVTLRCSSQSGHNTVSWYQQALGQGPQFIFQYYREEENGRGNFPPRFSGLQFPNYSSELNVNALELDDSALYLCASSRQEMNTEAFFGQGTRLTVV.

The V and J genes are TRBV11-1 and TRBJ2-5, with TRBD1 matching over 11 bases. The V gene end was trimmed by 5 bases and the J gene end by 4 bases; junction bases not matched to a gene: 9. CDR1 is SGHAT, CDR2 FQDESV, per germline (reference sequence). The CDR3 spans 16 residues. CDR3 nucleotides: TGTGCCAGCAGCCGTAGCAGGACAGGGGGCATAGAGACCCAGTACTTC. Its protein product is CASSRSRTGGIETQYF.

The chain links TRBV27 to TRBJ2-1, with D possibly matching TRBD2 (6 bases). CDR1 and CDR2 from the germline V gene are MNHEY and SMNVEV (reference sequence). The CDR3 runs 17 residues. V lost 2 bases and J lost 4, with 18 bases in between. The CDR3 here is CASSLLGSGLRYNEQFF. The CDR3 DNA sequence: TGTGCCAGCAGTTTACTAGGCTCGGGACTTCGATACAATGAGCAGTTCTTC.

In DNA form, the CDR3 reads TGCAGCGTTGAACTCCGGGGGGACACACTTGAAAAACTGTTTTTT. Residues: CSVELRGDTLEKLFF. J is TRBJ1-4 and V is TRBV29-1, with D possibly TRBD1 on 6 matching bases. The CDR3 is 15 amino acids. Germline values: CDR1 SQVTM, CDR2 ANQGSEA. Deletions cut 2 bases from V and 7 bases from J, with 17 bases between.

The V gene is TRBV29-1, the J gene TRBJ1-3; D ambiguous. Germline V gives CDR1 SQVTM, CDR2 ANQGSEA. The CDR3 runs 13 residues. The V gene lost 7 bases and the J gene lost 2 bases, with 12 bases spanning the gap. The CDR3 nucleotides are TGCAGCGGCCTCCGGGGTACTGGAAACACCATATATTTT. Amino acid sequence: CSGLRGTGNTIYF. The full variable domain, its missing parts supplied by reference TRBV29-1 and TRBJ1-3, is SAVISQKPSRDICQRGTSLTIQCQVDSQVTMMFWYRQQPGQSLTLIATANQGSEATYESGFVIDKFPISRPNLTFSTLTVSNMSPEDSSIYLCSGLRGTGNTIYFGEGSWLTVV.

This clone was found a few times. This chain uses TRBV6-5 with TRBJ2-7, with D maybe TRBD2 (6 bases). Trimming removed 0 bases from V and 6 bases from J, with 12 bases in between. This CDR3 has 14 amino acids. Germline V gene lookup returns CDR1 MNHEY and CDR2 SVGAGI. The CDR3: CASSYSAGTREQYF. The CDR3 DNA reads as TGTGCCAGCAGTTACTCCGCGGGGACCCGCGAGCAGTACTTC.

The J gene is TRBJ1-2, the V gene TRBV27; D is undetermined. Germline assignment: CDR1 MNHEY and CDR2 SMNVEV (reference sequence). This CDR3 spans 12 amino acids. The ends were cut back, 7 bases at V and 4 bases at J, with 10 bases in the middle. The CDR3 region has the DNA TGTGCCAGCAAACGATCAGGCTATGGCTACACCTTC. It is translated as CASKRSGYGYTF.

The V and J genes are TRBV11-2 and TRBJ1-5; TRBD1 is a possible D gene (6 bases). The CDR3 sequence is 15 residues long. Germline assignment: CDR1 SGHAT and CDR2 FQNNGV. The V and J ends lost 5 bases and 4 bases respectively, with 15 bases between them. As DNA, the CDR3 is TGTGCCAGCAGCCGTGGGGCAGGGGAAAATCAGCCCCAGCATTTT. Protein product: CASSRGAGENQPQHF.

This clone was found once. This sequence joins TRBV27 and TRBJ2-7; 8 bases map to TRBD2. V trimming: 7 bases; J trimming: 4 bases; junction bases outside the gene matches: 12. Germline CDR1 and CDR2: MNHEY and SMNVEV (reference sequence). The CDR3 is 15 amino acids. CDR3 DNA: TGTGCCAGCACCCCCAGCGGGGGCAACTATTACGAGCAGTACTTC. It is translated as CASTPSGGNYYEQYF.

The chain has TRBV5-4 and TRBJ2-7; D not resolved. Germline V gives CDR1 SGHNT, CDR2 YYREEE (reference sequence). V lost 1 base and J lost 3, with 2 bases in between. The length of the CDR3 is 11 residues. The CDR3 coding sequence is TGTGCCAGCAGCTTGTACTACGAGCAGTACTTC. Translating it yields CASSLYYEQYF.